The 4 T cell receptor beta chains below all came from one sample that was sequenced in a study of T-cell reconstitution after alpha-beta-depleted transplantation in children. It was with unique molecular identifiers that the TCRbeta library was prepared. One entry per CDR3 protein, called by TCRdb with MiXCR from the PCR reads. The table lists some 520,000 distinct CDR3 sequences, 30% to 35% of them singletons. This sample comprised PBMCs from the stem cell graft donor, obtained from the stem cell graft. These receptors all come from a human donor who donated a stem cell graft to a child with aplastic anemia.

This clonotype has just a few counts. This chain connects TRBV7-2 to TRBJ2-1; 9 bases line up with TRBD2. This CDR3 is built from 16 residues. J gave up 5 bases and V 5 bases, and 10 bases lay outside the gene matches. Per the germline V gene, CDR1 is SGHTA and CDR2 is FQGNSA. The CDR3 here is CASSGRGTSTHNEQFF. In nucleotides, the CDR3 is TGTGCCAGCAGCGGGCGCGGGACTAGCACCCACAATGAGCAGTTCTTC.

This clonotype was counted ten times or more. CDR3 nucleotides: TGCAGTGCTAGTTCGGGGGGCGAAACTGAAGCTTTCTTT. Translating it yields CSASSGGETEAFF. This rearrangement joins TRBV20-1 to TRBJ1-1, with D tentatively TRBD1 (6 bases). CDR3 length equals 13 residues. CDR1 and CDR2 (germline): DFQATT, SNEGSKA (reference sequence). Trimming removed 3 bases at V and 5 bases at J, with 13 bases between.

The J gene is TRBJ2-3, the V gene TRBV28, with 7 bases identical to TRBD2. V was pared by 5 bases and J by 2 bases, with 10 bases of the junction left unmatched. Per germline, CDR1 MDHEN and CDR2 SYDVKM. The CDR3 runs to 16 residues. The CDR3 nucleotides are TGTGCCAGCAGTATTCCGAGCGGGACTAACACAGATACGCAGTATTTT. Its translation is CASSIPSGTNTDTQYF.

The CDR3 is CASSFALNPEAFF. As DNA, the CDR3 is TGTGCCAGCAGCTTTGCTTTAAACCCTGAAGCTTTCTTT. This chain joins TRBV5-4 and TRBJ1-1; D unclear. The CDR3 runs to 13 residues. The germline CDR1 and CDR2 sequences are SGHNT and YYREEE (reference sequence). The V end was cut by 2 bases, the J end by 6 bases, with 11 bases between.